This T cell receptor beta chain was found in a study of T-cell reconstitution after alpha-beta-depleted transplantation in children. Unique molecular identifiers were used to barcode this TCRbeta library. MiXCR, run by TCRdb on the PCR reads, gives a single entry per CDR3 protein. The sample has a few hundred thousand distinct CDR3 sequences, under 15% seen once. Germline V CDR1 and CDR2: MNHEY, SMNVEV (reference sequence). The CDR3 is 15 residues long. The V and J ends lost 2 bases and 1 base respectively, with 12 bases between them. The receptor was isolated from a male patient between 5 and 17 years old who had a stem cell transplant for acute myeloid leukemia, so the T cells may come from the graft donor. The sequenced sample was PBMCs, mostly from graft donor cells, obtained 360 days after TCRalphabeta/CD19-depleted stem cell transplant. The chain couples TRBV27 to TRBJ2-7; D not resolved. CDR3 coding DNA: TGTGCCAGCAGTTTAAGGCAGACCCTTTCCTACGAGCAGTACTTC. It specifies CASSLRQTLSYEQYF.